The text below deals with one T cell receptor (beta chain). This clonotype occurred a few times. This receptor's antigen is unknown. Within one base of it there is no much larger clone, and no base qualities were kept. Instrument on record: Illumina NovaSeq 6000. cDNA libraries for TCRalpha and TCRbeta were prepared by 5'RACE using constant-segment primers, with sample barcodes and unique molecular identifiers added. RNA was extracted from every sample with Trizol reagent. Library amplification was performed in two PCR steps, and a second sample barcode and Illumina TruSeq adapters were introduced in the second step. Libraries were sequenced on an Illumina NovaSeq with 2 x 150 bp paired-end reads. From the authors' description of their analysis: With migec v1.2.7, reads were demultiplexed and then collapsed into UMI-guided consensus sequences. With mixcr v2.1.11, UMI consensuses were aligned to TRA and TRB V and J templates and assembled into clonotypes. A clonotype was counted as expanded or contracted only when both edgeR and NoisET called the clonotype significant, with the noise models trained on biological replicates. For edgeR calls, the cutoffs were a false discovery rate-adjusted p below 0.01 and a log2 fold-change threshold of 1. As an exploratory analysis of dynamics, max-normalized trajectories of the 1000 most abundant clonotypes were examined with PCA combined with hierarchical clustering. Each responding clone was given a CD4 or CD8 phenotype based on the CD4+ and CD8+ repertoires, which had been sequenced separately. Starting from the raw public reads, TCRdb applied fastp trimming at Q25, assembled clones with MiXCR and retained in-frame beta chains. A single entry per CDR3 protein holds the most common genes and DNA from its merged rows. None of the V and J calls come from the authors' own analysis; TCRdb made them. The sample table contains under 250,000 distinct CDR3 sequences; only one count was recorded for 15% of them. Jointly, the top ten make up 2% to 2.5% of the sample.

The data are from a study of T-cell memory formation after mild COVID-19 (dated by TCRdb to 2020 to 2023). Context from the whole study: TCR sequence clusters from the two donors were found to be largely donor specific. Two young, previously healthy adult volunteers made up the cohort, one male and one female. In a couple of donors, T-cell clones that expanded and contracted after mild COVID-19 were followed by sequencing TCRalpha and TCRbeta repertoires longitudinally. Summary of the overall study and its limitations: Only a couple of mild cases were covered by the study, and larger cohorts that include severe cases with pre-infection samples were considered necessary. Whether the second-wave clones peaking on day 37 were SARS-CoV-2 specific was not confirmed. Contracting CD4+ clones were located mainly in the CM and EM memory subsets, whereas CD8+ clones were found to be enriched in EMRA. From day 15 to 85, contracting clones showed balanced CD4/CD8 phenotypes, whereas a second wave of clones that expanded from day 15 to 37 leaned towards CD4+. The detection of some responding clones in pre-infection memory suggests that pre-existing cross-reactive memory T cells joined the SARS-CoV-2 response.

The trim is 3 bases for V and 4 bases for J, with a gap of 10 bases between the germline ends. In the germline V gene, CDR1 corresponds to SGHTA and CDR2 to FQGNSA. Measured from the cysteine to the phenylalanine, the CDR3 is 13 residues long. The CDR3 DNA has 39 bases and is translated from base 1. Ficoll-Paque density gradient centrifugation was used to isolate PBMCs. This chain is built from TRBV7-2 and TRBJ2-7; no D gene is confidently identified. The sample comprised PBMCs or a T cell subset sorted from them (not recorded which). The clonotype comes from an adult woman who had mild COVID-19 (a few samples of this study predate the infection). The sample titles of this study are shuffled in the database, so cell type and time point are left out; the donor was told from shared clones. The CDR3 amino acid sequence is: CASSLGGKYEQYF. The DNA sequence is as follows: TGTGCCAGCAGCTTGGGCGGAAAATACGAGCAGTACTTC.